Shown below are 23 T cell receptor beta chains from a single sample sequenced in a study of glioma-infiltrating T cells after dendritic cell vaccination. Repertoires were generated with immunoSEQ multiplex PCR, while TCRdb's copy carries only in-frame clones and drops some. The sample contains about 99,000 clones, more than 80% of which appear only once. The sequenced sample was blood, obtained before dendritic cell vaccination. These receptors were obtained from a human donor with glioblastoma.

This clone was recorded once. The chain's CDR3 is CASSLGTGPYEQYF. The DNA for the CDR3 is TGTGCCAGCAGCTTAGGGACAGGCCCCTACGAGCAGTACTTC. The chain is built from TRBV7-2 and TRBJ2-7; 7 positions agree with TRBD1. V lost 1 base and J lost 2; bases outside the gene matches: 2. CDR3 length equals 14 residues. The germline gives CDR1 SGHTA, CDR2 FQGNSA.

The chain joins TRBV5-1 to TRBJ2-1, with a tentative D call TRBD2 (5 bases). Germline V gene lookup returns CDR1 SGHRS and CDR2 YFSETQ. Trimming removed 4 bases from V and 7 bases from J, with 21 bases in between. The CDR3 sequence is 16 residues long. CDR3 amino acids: CASSGPGDYRWNEQFF. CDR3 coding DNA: TGCGCCAGCAGCGGTCCAGGAGACTACAGATGGAATGAGCAGTTCTTC.

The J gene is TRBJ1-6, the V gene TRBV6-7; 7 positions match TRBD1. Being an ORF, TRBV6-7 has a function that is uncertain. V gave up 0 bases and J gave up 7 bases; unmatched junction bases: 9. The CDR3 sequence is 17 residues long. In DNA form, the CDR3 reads TGTGCCAGCAGTTACTCTGGTGGGACAGTCAGCAATTCACCCCTCCACTTT. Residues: CASSYSGGTVSNSPLHF.

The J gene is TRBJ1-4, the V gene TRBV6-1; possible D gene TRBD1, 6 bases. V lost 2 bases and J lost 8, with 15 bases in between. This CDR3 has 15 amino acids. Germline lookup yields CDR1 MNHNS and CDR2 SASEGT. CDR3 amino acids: CASSEQKGGNEKLFF. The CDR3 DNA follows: TGTGCCAGCAGTGAACAGAAAGGGGGTAACGAAAAACTGTTTTTT.

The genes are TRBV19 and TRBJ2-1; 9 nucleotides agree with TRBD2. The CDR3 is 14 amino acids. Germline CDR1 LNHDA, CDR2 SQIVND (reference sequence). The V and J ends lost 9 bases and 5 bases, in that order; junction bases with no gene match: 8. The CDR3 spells CASRRGGIHNEQFF. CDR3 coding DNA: TGTGCCAGCCGGCGGGGGGGCATCCACAATGAGCAGTTCTTC.

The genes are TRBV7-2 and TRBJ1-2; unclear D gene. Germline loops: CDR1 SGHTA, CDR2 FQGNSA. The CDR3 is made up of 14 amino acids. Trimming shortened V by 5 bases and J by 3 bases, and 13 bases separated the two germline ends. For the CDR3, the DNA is TGTGCCAGCAGCCGCTACGGGGTGGACTATGGCTACACCTTC. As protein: CASSRYGVDYGYTF. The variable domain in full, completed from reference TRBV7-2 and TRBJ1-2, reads GAGVSQSPSNKVTEKGKDVELRCDPISGHTALYWYRQSLGQGLEFLIYFQGNSAPDKSGLPSDRFSAERTGGSVSTLTIQRTQQEDSAVYLCASSRYGVDYGYTFGSGTRLTVV.

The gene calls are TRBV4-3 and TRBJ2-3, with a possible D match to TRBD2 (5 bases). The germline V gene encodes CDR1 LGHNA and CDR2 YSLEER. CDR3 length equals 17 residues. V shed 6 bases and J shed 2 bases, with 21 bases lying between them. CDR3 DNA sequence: TGCGCCAGCAGTCCAAAGACGGGAAAAAGAAACACAGATACGCAGTATTTT. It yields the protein CASSPKTGKRNTDTQYF.

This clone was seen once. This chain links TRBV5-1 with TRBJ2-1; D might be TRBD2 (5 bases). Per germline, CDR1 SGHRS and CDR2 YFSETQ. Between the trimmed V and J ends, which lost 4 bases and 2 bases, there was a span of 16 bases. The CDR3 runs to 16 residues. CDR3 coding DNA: TGCGCCAGCAGCGGGATTGGAGAGGGCCCCTACAATGAGCAGTTCTTC. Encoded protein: CASSGIGEGPYNEQFF.

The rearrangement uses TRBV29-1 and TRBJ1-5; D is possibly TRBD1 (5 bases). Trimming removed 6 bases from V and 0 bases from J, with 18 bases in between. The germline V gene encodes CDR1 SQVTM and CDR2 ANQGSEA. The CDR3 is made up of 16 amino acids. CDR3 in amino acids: CSVVYGDTGSNQPQHF. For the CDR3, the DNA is TGCAGCGTCGTCTACGGAGACACAGGTAGCAATCAGCCCCAGCATTTT.

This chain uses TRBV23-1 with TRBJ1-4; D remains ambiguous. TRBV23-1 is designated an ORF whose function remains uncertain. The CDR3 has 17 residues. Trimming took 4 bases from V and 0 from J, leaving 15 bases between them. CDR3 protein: CASSPRYRLSTNEKLFF. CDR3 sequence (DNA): TGCGCCAGCAGTCCGAGGTACCGCTTATCAACTAATGAAAAACTGTTTTTT.

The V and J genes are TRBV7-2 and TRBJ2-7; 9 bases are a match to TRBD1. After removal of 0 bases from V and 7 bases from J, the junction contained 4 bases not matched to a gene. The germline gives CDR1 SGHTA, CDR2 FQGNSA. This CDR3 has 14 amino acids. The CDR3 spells CASSLAGQGWEQYF. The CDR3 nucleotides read TGTGCCAGCAGCTTAGCGGGACAGGGTTGGGAGCAGTACTTC.

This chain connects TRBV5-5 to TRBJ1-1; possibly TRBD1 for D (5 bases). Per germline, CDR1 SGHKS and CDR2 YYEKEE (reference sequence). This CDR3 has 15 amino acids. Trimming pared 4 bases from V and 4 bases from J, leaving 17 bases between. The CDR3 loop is CASSTIAGRSTEAFF. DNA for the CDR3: TGTGCCAGCAGCACTATCGCAGGGCGGAGCACTGAAGCTTTCTTT.

The CDR3 nucleotides are TGTGCCAGCAGTCGAGGTCGATTTGCCGACACTGAAGCTTTCTTT. Its protein product is CASSRGRFADTEAFF. The chain employs TRBV6-5 and TRBJ1-1, with unresolved D. This CDR3 has 15 amino acids. CDR1 is MNHEY and CDR2 is SVGAGI in the germline V gene. V lost 5 bases, J lost 3 bases, and 16 bases lay in between.

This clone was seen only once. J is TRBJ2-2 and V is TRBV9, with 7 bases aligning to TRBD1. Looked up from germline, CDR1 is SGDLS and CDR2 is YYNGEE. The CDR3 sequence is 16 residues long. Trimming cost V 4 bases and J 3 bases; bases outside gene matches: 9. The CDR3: CASSTRTGADTGELFF. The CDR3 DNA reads TGTGCCAGCAGCACCCGGACAGGAGCCGACACCGGGGAGCTGTTTTTT.

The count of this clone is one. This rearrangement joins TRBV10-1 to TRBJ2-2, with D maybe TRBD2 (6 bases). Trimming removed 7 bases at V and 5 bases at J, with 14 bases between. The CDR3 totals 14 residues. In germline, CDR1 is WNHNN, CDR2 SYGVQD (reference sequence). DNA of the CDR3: TGCGCCAGCACCGCAGGTGGGGGGACCGGGGAGCTGTTTTTT. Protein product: CASTAGGGTGELFF.

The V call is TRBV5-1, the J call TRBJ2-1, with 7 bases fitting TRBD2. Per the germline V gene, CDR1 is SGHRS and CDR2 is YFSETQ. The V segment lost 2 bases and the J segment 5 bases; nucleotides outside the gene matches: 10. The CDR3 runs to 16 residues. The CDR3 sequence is CASSFEGLNLDNEQFF. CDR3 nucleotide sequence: TGCGCCAGCAGCTTCGAGGGACTAAATTTAGACAATGAGCAGTTCTTC.

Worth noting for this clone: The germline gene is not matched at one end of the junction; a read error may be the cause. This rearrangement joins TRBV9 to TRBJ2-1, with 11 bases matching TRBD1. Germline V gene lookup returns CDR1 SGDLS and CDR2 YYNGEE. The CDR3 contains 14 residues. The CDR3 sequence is CASGVGDRGYEQFF. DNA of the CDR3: TGTGCCAGCGGCGTAGGGGACAGGGGGTATGAGCAGTTCTTC.

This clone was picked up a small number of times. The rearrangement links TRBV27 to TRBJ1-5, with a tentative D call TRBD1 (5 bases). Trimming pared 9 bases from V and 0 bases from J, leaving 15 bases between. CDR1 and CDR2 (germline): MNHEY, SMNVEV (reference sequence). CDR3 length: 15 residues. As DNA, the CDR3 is TGTGCCAGGGCCCGGGGGACTGGTAGCAATCAGCCCCAGCATTTT. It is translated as CARARGTGSNQPQHF.

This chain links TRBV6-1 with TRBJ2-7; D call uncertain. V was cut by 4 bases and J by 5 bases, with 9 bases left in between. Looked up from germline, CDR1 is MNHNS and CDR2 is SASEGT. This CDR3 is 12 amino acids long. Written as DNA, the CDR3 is TGTGCCAGCAGTGGGGCCCTCGACGAGCAGTACTTC. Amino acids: CASSGALDEQYF.

The CDR3 loop reads CASSLSGKTGYNQPQHF. The DNA of the CDR3 is TGTGCCAGCAGCTTATCGGGAAAGACAGGGTACAATCAGCCCCAGCATTTT. V and J are TRBV13 and TRBJ1-5; 7 nucleotides line up with TRBD1. J was trimmed by 3 bases and V by 2 bases; bases with no gene match: 10. Germline V gene data show CDR1 as PRHDT and CDR2 as FYEKMQ (reference sequence). This CDR3 comprises 17 residues.

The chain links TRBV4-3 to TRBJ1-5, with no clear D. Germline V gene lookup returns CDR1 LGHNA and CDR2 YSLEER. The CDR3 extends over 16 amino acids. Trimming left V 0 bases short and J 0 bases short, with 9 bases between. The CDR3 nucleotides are TGCGCCAGCAGCCAAGATTGGGCAGGTAGCAATCAGCCCCAGCATTTT. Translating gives CASSQDWAGSNQPQHF.

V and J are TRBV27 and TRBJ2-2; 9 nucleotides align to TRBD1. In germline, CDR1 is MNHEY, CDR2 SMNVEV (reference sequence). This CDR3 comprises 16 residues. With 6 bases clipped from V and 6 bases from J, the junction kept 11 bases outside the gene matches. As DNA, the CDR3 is TGTGCCAGCAGACCTCGGGACAGGGAAGGGGCCGGGGAGCTGTTTTTT. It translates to CASRPRDREGAGELFF.

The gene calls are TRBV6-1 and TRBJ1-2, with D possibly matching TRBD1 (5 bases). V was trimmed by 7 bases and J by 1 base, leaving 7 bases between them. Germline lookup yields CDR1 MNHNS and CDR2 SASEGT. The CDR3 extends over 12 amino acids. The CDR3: CASKTVNYGYTF. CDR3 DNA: TGTGCCAGCAAGACAGTTAACTATGGCTACACCTTC.